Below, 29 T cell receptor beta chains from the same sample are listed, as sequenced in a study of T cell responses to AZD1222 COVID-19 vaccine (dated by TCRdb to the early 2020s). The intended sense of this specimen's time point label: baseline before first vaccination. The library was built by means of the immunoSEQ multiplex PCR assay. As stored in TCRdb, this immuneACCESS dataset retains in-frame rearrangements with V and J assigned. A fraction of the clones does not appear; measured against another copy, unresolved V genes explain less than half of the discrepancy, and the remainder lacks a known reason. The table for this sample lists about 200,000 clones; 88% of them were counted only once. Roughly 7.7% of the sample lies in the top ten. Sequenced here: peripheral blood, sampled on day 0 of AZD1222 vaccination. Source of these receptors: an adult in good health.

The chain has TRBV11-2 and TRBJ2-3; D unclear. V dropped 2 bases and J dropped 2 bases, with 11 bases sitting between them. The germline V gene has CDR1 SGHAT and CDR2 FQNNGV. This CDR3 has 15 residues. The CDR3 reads CASSLRMAHTDTQYF. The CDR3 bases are TGTGCCAGCAGCTTAAGAATGGCCCACACAGATACGCAGTATTTT. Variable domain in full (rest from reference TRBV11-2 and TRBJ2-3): EAGVAQSPRYKIIEKRQSVAFWCNPISGHATLYWYQQILGQGPKLLIQFQNNGVVDDSQLPKDRFSAERLKGVDSTLKIQPAKLEDSAVYLCASSLRMAHTDTQYFGPGTRLTVL.

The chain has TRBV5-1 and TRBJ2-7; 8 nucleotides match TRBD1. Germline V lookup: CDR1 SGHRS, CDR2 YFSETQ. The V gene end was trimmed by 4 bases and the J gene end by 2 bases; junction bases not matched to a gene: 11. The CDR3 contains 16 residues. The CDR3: CASSPLGQGSPYEQYF. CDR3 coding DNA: TGCGCCAGCAGCCCTCTCGGACAGGGCAGTCCCTACGAGCAGTACTTC.

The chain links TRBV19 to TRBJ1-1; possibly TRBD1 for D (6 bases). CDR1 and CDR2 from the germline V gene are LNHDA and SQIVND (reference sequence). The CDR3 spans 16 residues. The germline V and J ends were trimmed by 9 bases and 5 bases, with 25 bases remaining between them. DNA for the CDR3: TGTGCCAGCAGGAGGCGGGCAGGGGAGGAGAGGACTGAAGCTTTCTTT. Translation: CASRRRAGEERTEAFF.

DNA of the CDR3: TGTGCCAGCTCACCCCGGCGGAACGGGGAGCTGTTTTTT. Residues: CASSPRRNGELFF. This chain connects TRBV18 to TRBJ2-2; D is uncertain. Germline V lookup: CDR1 KGHSH, CDR2 LQKENI. This CDR3 region has 13 residues. The germline V and J ends were trimmed by 3 bases and 7 bases, with 9 bases remaining between them.

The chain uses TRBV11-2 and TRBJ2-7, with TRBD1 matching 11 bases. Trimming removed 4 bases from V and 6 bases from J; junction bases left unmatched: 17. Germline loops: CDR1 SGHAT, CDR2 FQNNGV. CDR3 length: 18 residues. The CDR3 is CASSSLRVDRGRAGEQYF. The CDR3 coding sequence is TGTGCCAGCAGCTCCTTACGGGTGGACAGGGGGCGTGCAGGCGAGCAGTACTTC. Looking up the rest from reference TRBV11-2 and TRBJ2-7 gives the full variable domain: EAGVAQSPRYKIIEKRQSVAFWCNPISGHATLYWYQQILGQGPKLLIQFQNNGVVDDSQLPKDRFSAERLKGVDSTLKIQPAKLEDSAVYLCASSSLRVDRGRAGEQYFGPGTRLTVT.

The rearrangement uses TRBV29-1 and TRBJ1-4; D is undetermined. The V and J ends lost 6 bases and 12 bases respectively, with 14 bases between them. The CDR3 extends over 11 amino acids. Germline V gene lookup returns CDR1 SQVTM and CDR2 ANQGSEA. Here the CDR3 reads CSVAVGWELFF. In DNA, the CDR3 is TGCAGCGTGGCGGTGGGCTGGGAACTGTTTTTT.

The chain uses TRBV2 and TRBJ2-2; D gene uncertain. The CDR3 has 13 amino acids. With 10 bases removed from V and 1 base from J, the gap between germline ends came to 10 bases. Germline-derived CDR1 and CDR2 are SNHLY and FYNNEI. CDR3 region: CATRPQNTGELFF. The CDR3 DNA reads TGTGCCACCCGACCGCAGAACACCGGGGAGCTGTTTTTT.

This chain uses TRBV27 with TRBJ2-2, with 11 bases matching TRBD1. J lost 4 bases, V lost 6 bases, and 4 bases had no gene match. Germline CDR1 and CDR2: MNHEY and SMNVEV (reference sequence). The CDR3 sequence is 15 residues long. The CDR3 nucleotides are TGTGCCAGCAGCAGGGACAGGGGGTCCACCGGGGAGCTGTTTTTT. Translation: CASSRDRGSTGELFF.

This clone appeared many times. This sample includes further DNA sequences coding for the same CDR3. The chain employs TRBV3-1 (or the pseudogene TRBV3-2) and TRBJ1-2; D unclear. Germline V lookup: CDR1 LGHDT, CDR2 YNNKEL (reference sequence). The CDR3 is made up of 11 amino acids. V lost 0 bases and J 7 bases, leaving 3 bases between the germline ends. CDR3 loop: CASSQEGGYTF. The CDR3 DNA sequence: TGTGCCAGCAGCCAAGAGGGTGGCTACACCTTC.

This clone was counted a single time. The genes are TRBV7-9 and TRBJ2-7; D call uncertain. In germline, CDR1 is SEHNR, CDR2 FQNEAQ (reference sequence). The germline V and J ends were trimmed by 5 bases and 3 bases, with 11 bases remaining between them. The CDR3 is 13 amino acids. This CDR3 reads CASSPGLRYEQYF. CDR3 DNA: TGTGCCAGCAGCCCCGGGTTGCGCTACGAGCAGTACTTC.

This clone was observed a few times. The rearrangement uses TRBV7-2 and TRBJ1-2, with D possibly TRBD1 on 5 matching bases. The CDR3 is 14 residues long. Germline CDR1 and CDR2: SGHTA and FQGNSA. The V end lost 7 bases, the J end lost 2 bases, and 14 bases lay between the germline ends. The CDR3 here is CASTGTAGNYGYTF. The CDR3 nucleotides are TGTGCCAGCACCGGGACGGCAGGCAACTATGGCTACACCTTC.

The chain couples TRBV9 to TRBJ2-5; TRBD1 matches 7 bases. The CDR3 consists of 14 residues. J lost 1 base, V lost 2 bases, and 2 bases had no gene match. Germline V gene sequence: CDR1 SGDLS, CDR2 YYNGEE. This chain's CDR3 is CASSVTGAQETQYF. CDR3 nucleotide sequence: TGTGCCAGCAGCGTCACAGGGGCCCAAGAGACCCAGTACTTC. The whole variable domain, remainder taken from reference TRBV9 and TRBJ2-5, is DSGVTQTPKHLITATGQRVTLRCSPRSGDLSVYWYQQSLDQGLQFLIQYYNGEERAKGNILERFSAQQFPDLHSELNLSSLELGDSALYFCASSVTGAQETQYFGPGTRLLVL.

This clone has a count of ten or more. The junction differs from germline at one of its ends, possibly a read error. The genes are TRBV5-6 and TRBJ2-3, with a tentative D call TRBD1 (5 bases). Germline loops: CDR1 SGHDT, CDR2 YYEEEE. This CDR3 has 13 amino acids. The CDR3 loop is CASSLGATGTQYF. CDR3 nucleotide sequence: TGTGCCAGCAGCTTGGGGGCTACAGGTACGCAGTATTTT.

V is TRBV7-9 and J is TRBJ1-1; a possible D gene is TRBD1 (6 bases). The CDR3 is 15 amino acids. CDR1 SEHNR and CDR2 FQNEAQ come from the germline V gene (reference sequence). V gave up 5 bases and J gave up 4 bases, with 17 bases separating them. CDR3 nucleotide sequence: TGTGCCAGCAGCGAAATCAGGGGATTCGGCACTGAAGCTTTCTTT. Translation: CASSEIRGFGTEAFF.

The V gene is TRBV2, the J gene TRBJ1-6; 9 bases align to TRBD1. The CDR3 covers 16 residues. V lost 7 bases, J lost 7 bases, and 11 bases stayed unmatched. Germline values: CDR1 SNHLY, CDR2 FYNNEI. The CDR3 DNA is TGTGCCAGCATTGAGGACAGGGGCGTCCTAAATTCACCCCTCCACTTT. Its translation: CASIEDRGVLNSPLHF. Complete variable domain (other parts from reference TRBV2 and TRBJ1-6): EPEVTQTPSHQVTQMGQEVILRCVPISNHLYFYWYRQILGQKVEFLVSFYNNEISEKSEIFDDQFSVERPDGSNFTLKIRSTKLEDSAMYFCASIEDRGVLNSPLHFGNGTRLTVT.

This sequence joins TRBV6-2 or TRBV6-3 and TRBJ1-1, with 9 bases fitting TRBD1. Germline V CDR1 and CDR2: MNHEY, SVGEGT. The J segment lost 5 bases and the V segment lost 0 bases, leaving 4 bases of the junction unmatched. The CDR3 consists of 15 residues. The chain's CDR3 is CASSYSGTGRTEAFF. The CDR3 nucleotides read TGTGCCAGCAGTTACTCCGGGACAGGGAGAACTGAAGCTTTCTTT.

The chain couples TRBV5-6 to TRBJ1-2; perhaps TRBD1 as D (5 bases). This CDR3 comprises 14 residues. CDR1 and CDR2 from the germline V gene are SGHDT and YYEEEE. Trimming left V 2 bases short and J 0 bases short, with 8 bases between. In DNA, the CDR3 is TGTGCCAGCAGCTTAGGGGCCGCTAACTATGGCTACACCTTC. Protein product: CASSLGAANYGYTF.

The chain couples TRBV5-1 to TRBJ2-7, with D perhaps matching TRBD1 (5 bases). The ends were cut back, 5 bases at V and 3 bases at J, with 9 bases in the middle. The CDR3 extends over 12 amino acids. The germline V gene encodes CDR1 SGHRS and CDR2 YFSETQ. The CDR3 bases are TGCGCCAGCAGTTTCCAGGGCTACGAGCAGTACTTC. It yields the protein CASSFQGYEQYF. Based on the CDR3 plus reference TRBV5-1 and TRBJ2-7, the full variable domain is KAGVTQTPRYLIKTRGQQVTLSCSPISGHRSVSWYQQTPGQGLQFLFEYFSETQRNKGNFPGRFSGRQFSNSRSEMNVSTLELGDSALYLCASSFQGYEQYFGPGTRLTVT.

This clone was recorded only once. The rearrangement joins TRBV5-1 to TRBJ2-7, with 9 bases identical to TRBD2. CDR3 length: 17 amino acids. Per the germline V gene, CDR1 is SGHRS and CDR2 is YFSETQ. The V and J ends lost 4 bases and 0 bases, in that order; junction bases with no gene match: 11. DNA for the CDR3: TGCGCCAGCAGCCTCGAACGTAGCGGGAGTAGCTCCTACGAGCAGTACTTC. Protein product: CASSLERSGSSSYEQYF.

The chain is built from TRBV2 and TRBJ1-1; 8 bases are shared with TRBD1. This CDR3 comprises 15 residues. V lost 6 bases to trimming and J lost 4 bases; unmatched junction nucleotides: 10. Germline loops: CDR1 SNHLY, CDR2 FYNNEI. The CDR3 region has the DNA TGTGCCAGCAGCTCCACAGGGGGTTCCGGCACTGAAGCTTTCTTT. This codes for CASSSTGGSGTEAFF.

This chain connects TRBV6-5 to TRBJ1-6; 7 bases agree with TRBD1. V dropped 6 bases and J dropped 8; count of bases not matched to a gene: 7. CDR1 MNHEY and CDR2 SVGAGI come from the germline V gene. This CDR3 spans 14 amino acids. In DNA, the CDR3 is TGTGCCAGCAGCCAAAACAGGGGTGATTCACCCCTCCACTTT. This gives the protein CASSQNRGDSPLHF.

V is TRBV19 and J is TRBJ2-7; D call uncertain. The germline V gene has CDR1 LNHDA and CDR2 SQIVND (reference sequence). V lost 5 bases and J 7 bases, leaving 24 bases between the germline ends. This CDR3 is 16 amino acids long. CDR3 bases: TGTGCCAGTAGTCCCAGGACGGCCGGGCTCAAGAATGAGCAGTACTTC. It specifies CASSPRTAGLKNEQYF.

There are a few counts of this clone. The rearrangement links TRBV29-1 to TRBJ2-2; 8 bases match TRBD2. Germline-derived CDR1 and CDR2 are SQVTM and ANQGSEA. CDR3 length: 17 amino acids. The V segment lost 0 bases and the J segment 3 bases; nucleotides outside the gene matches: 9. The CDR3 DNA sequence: TGCAGCGTTGAAGATTCCCAGGCGGGGGGATACACCGGGGAGCTGTTTTTT. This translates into CSVEDSQAGGYTGELFF.

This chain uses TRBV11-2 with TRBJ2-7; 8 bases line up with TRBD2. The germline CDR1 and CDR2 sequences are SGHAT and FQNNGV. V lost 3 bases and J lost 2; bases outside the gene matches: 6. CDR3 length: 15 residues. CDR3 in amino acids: CASSLERGPPYEQYF. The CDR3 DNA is TGTGCCAGCAGCTTGGAGCGGGGGCCCCCCTACGAGCAGTACTTC.

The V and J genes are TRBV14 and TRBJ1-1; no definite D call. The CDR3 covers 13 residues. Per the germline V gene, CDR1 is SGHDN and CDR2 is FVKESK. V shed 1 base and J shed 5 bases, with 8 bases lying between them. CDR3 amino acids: CASSQVWGTEAFF. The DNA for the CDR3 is TGTGCCAGCAGCCAAGTCTGGGGAACTGAAGCTTTCTTT.

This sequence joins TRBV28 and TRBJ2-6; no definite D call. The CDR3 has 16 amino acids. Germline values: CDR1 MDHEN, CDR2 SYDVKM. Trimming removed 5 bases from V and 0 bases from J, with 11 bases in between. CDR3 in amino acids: CASSTPWASGANVLTF. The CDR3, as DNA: TGTGCCAGCAGTACTCCCTGGGCCTCTGGGGCCAACGTCCTGACTTTC.

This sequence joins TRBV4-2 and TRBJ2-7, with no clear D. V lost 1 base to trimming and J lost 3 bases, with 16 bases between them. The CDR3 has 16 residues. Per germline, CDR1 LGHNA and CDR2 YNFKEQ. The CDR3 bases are TGTGCCAGCAGCCAAGGCAAAGACCCGGGTAGCTACGAGCAGTACTTC. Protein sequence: CASSQGKDPGSYEQYF.

The CDR3 region is CASSLGGPYEQYF. For the CDR3, the DNA is TGTGCCAGCAGCTTAGGTGGACCCTACGAGCAGTACTTC. The V and J genes are TRBV7-3 and TRBJ2-7; D is unresolved. Germline CDR1 is SGHTA and CDR2 is FQGTGA. V lost 2 bases and J lost 2, with 7 bases in between. The CDR3 is made up of 13 amino acids.

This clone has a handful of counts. The CDR3 DNA is TGTGCCAGTAACCTCGACAGGAGCTCCTACAATGAGCAGTTCTTC. Translating it yields CASNLDRSSYNEQFF. The chain is built from TRBV19 and TRBJ2-1; the D gene is possibly TRBD1 (6 bases). The germline V gene encodes CDR1 LNHDA and CDR2 SQIVND (reference sequence). V shed 7 bases and J shed 0 bases, with 13 bases lying between them. CDR3 length: 15 amino acids.